This TCR beta chain comes out of a study of T cell changes during pregnancy in multiple sclerosis. This clone was counted a single time. The junction had 4 bases not matched to a gene; V was cut back by 1 base and J by 5 bases. The V gene's germline CDR1 is SGHTA and CDR2 FQGNSA. The CDR3 consists of 15 residues. Clones were read by immunoSEQ multiplex PCR, and TCRdb kept only the in-frame ones, dropping some. The table records about 43,000 clones, 85% to 90% of them present only once. V usage is TRBV7-2 and J usage is TRBJ2-1, with 8 bases aligning to TRBD2. The sequence was obtained from a female donor in good health, enrolled as a control in a pregnancy study. Sequences were derived from peripheral blood, sampled in the second trimester of pregnancy. CDR3 region: CASSLGSGVHNEQFF. CDR3 in DNA: TGTGCCAGCAGCTTAGGTAGCGGGGTGCACAATGAGCAGTTCTTC.